These T cell receptor beta chains were read from a single sample in a study of CD4 T cells in relation to SARS-CoV-2 and coronaviruses. Only in-frame clones appear in the TCRdb table, and some are missing; sequencing was by immunoSEQ multiplex PCR. Of approximately 25,000 clones listed, less than 85% were seen once; the top ten hold around 19%. For these TCRs, the target antigens are not known. Source material: CD4+ T cells from PBMCs, cultured in vitro. The receptor set was obtained from a human donor in good health. The CDR3 runs from the conserved cysteine through the conserved F or W. The order of the fields is CDR3 DNA, CDR3 protein, D gene, CDR3 length, clone size, V gene, J gene. A D gene is named only where the DNA matches it firmly. For some rows the clone size is stated as once, few or many, or as a class when expanded; others skip it.

cdr3_nt: TGCGCCAGCACCTCCGGGACTAGTGGGACCGGGGAGCTGTTTTTT
cdr3_aa: CASTSGTSGTGELFF
d_call: TRBD2
cdr3_length: 15
clone_size: .
v_call: TRBV5-1
j_call: TRBJ2-2

cdr3_nt: TGTGCCAGCAGCCGGGACAGCTTGAATGGCTACACCTTC
cdr3_aa: CASSRDSLNGYTF
d_call: TRBD1
cdr3_length: 13
clone_size: .
v_call: TRBV6-5
j_call: TRBJ1-2

cdr3_nt: TGTGCCAGCAGTGAAGGCGGCTCAGGGGGGTCTGGGGCCAACGTCCTGACTTTC
cdr3_aa: CASSEGGSGGSGANVLTF
d_call: .
cdr3_length: 18
clone_size: .
v_call: TRBV25-1
j_call: TRBJ2-6

cdr3_nt: TGCAGTGCTAGAAGCCCCCCTGGCTACACCTTC
cdr3_aa: CSARSPPGYTF
d_call: .
cdr3_length: 11
clone_size: .
v_call: TRBV20-1
j_call: TRBJ1-2

cdr3_nt: TGTGCCAGCAGTTTACGGTTCGGCACAGATACGCAGTATTTT
cdr3_aa: CASSLRFGTDTQYF
d_call: .
cdr3_length: 14
clone_size: .
v_call: TRBV28
j_call: TRBJ2-3

cdr3_nt: TGTGCCAGCAGCCACTCGGGAGGGGGAGACACTGAAGCTTTCTTT
cdr3_aa: CASSHSGGGDTEAFF
d_call: .
cdr3_length: 15
clone_size: once
v_call: TRBV7-9
j_call: TRBJ1-1

cdr3_nt: TGTGCCAGTAGTATCGGAGGGGGTGGTTATTCCGACTATGGCTACACCTTC
cdr3_aa: CASSIGGGGYSDYGYTF
d_call: .
cdr3_length: 17
clone_size: few
v_call: TRBV19
j_call: TRBJ1-2

cdr3_nt: TGTGCCTGGAAGCTCTATCGGTCCTACAATGAGCAGTTCTTC
cdr3_aa: CAWKLYRSYNEQFF
d_call: .
cdr3_length: 14
clone_size: .
v_call: TRBV30
j_call: TRBJ2-1

cdr3_nt: TGTGCCAGCTCTTCCCAGGGACCCAATCAGCCCCAGCATTTT
cdr3_aa: CASSSQGPNQPQHF
d_call: .
cdr3_length: 14
clone_size: .
v_call: TRBV18
j_call: TRBJ1-5

cdr3_nt: TGCAGCGTTGATCGGGCAGGATCGAACACTGAAGCTTTCTTT
cdr3_aa: CSVDRAGSNTEAFF
d_call: .
cdr3_length: 14
clone_size: .
v_call: TRBV29-1
j_call: TRBJ1-1

cdr3_nt: TGCGCCAGCAGCTTGCCCACAGGGGTCGAGCAGTACTTC
cdr3_aa: CASSLPTGVEQYF
d_call: TRBD1
cdr3_length: 13
clone_size: .
v_call: TRBV5-1
j_call: TRBJ2-7

cdr3_nt: TGTGCCAGCAGCCCCAGAGACCAAGCGGAGACCCAGTACTTC
cdr3_aa: CASSPRDQAETQYF
d_call: .
cdr3_length: 14
clone_size: .
v_call: TRBV11-2
j_call: TRBJ2-5

cdr3_nt: TGTGCCAGCAGCTTACGGGGGTCGGGTGAAGCTTTCTTT
cdr3_aa: CASSLRGSGEAFF
d_call: .
cdr3_length: 13
clone_size: .
v_call: TRBV13
j_call: TRBJ1-1

cdr3_nt: TGCACCAGCAGCCAAAGGGGCCAGTACTCAGATACGCAGTATTTT
cdr3_aa: CTSSQRGQYSDTQYF
d_call: .
cdr3_length: 15
clone_size: .
v_call: TRBV1
j_call: TRBJ2-3

cdr3_nt: TGTGCCACCAGTGATTTGGCCCCCGACGGGGGGACGCAGTATTTT
cdr3_aa: CATSDLAPDGGTQYF
d_call: TRBD2
cdr3_length: 15
clone_size: .
v_call: TRBV24-1
j_call: TRBJ2-3

cdr3_nt: TGTGCCAGTAGTACCCGTTACCGTCACAGTATGACCTACGAGCAGTACTTC
cdr3_aa: CASSTRYRHSMTYEQYF
d_call: .
cdr3_length: 17
clone_size: .
v_call: TRBV19
j_call: TRBJ2-7

cdr3_nt: TGTGCCAGCAGCTTAGATCCCCTACGGCGGGAGGGGAACAATGAGCAGTTCTTC
cdr3_aa: CASSLDPLRREGNNEQFF
d_call: TRBD2
cdr3_length: 18
clone_size: .
v_call: TRBV7-6
j_call: TRBJ2-1

cdr3_nt: TGTGCCAGTCGTCGGGGCCCTGAGCAGTTCTTC
cdr3_aa: CASRRGPEQFF
d_call: .
cdr3_length: 11
clone_size: .
v_call: TRBV19
j_call: TRBJ2-1

cdr3_nt: TGTGCCAGCAGCCAAGATCGAGAGCCCCGAGAGGCCTACGAGCAGTACTTC
cdr3_aa: CASSQDREPREAYEQYF
d_call: .
cdr3_length: 17
clone_size: .
v_call: TRBV4-2
j_call: TRBJ2-7

cdr3_nt: TGTGCCACCAGTGACCCTGGAGCGGGGACATACAATGAGCAGTTCTTC
cdr3_aa: CATSDPGAGTYNEQFF
d_call: .
cdr3_length: 16
clone_size: .
v_call: TRBV24-1
j_call: TRBJ2-1

cdr3_nt: TGTGCCACCAGTCACTCTAGCGGAAGAACAGATGAGCAGTTCTTC
cdr3_aa: CATSHSSGRTDEQFF
d_call: TRBD2
cdr3_length: 15
clone_size: .
v_call: TRBV24-1
j_call: TRBJ2-1

cdr3_nt: TGTGCCAGCAGCCAAGATCTCGTCCAGTATGGCTACACCTTC
cdr3_aa: CASSQDLVQYGYTF
d_call: .
cdr3_length: 14
clone_size: .
v_call: TRBV3-1/TRBV3-2
j_call: TRBJ1-2

cdr3_nt: TGTGCCAGTAGTATCCAGGGGGGGAGAAATCAGCCCCAGCATTTT
cdr3_aa: CASSIQGGRNQPQHF
d_call: TRBD1
cdr3_length: 15
clone_size: .
v_call: TRBV19
j_call: TRBJ1-5

cdr3_nt: TGTGCCAGCAGTGAACCGGGACAGGGGCTCGTGGACTATGGCTACACCTTC
cdr3_aa: CASSEPGQGLVDYGYTF
d_call: TRBD1
cdr3_length: 17
clone_size: .
v_call: TRBV2
j_call: TRBJ1-2

cdr3_nt: TGTGCCAGCAGACACAAGAGCTCCTACGAGCAGTACTTC
cdr3_aa: CASRHKSSYEQYF
d_call: .
cdr3_length: 13
clone_size: .
v_call: TRBV6-5
j_call: TRBJ2-7

cdr3_nt: TGTGCCAGCAGGAGACAGGGTGGGAACATTCAGTACTTC
cdr3_aa: CASRRQGGNIQYF
d_call: TRBD1
cdr3_length: 13
clone_size: .
v_call: TRBV28
j_call: TRBJ2-4

cdr3_nt: TGTGCCAGCTCAACGAGGGGGTCGGATGGCTACACCTTC
cdr3_aa: CASSTRGSDGYTF
d_call: .
cdr3_length: 13
clone_size: few
v_call: TRBV18
j_call: TRBJ1-2

cdr3_nt: TGCGCCAGCAGCCAAGACGACAGGGGGAATGAAAAACTGTTTTTT
cdr3_aa: CASSQDDRGNEKLFF
d_call: TRBD1
cdr3_length: 15
clone_size: .
v_call: TRBV4-1
j_call: TRBJ1-4

cdr3_nt: TGTGCCAGCAGCCAAGGCACCTCCTACGAGCAGTACTTC
cdr3_aa: CASSQGTSYEQYF
d_call: .
cdr3_length: 13
clone_size: few
v_call: TRBV3-1/TRBV3-2
j_call: TRBJ2-7

cdr3_nt: TGTGCCAGCAGCCAAGATTGGGGCCGTGAATCAAACTATGGCTACACCTTC
cdr3_aa: CASSQDWGRESNYGYTF
d_call: .
cdr3_length: 17
clone_size: .
v_call: TRBV3-1/TRBV3-2
j_call: TRBJ1-2

cdr3_nt: TGTGCCACCAGCAGAGGAGAATCCTACAATGAGCAGTTCTTC
cdr3_aa: CATSRGESYNEQFF
d_call: .
cdr3_length: 14
clone_size: .
v_call: TRBV15
j_call: TRBJ2-1

cdr3_nt: TGTGCCAGCAGCCCACGTCCCGGGGGTCTGAACACTGAAGCTTTCTTT
cdr3_aa: CASSPRPGGLNTEAFF
d_call: .
cdr3_length: 16
clone_size: .
v_call: TRBV5-5
j_call: TRBJ1-1

cdr3_nt: TGTGCCATCAGTTGGACTAGCGGGAGGCTGTCTAACGACAATGAGCAGTTCTTC
cdr3_aa: CAISWTSGRLSNDNEQFF
d_call: TRBD2
cdr3_length: 18
clone_size: .
v_call: TRBV10-3
j_call: TRBJ2-1

cdr3_nt: TGCGCCAGCAGCCAAACAGGGATGAGTGGCTACACCTTC
cdr3_aa: CASSQTGMSGYTF
d_call: .
cdr3_length: 13
clone_size: .
v_call: TRBV5-1
j_call: TRBJ1-2

cdr3_nt: TGTGCCAGCAGTTACTCAAACAGGGGTAACCACGAGCAGTACTTC
cdr3_aa: CASSYSNRGNHEQYF
d_call: TRBD1
cdr3_length: 15
clone_size: few
v_call: TRBV6-2/TRBV6-3
j_call: TRBJ2-7

cdr3_nt: TGTGCCAGTTCGGACTATATAGGGGCGGAGCAGTACTTC
cdr3_aa: CASSDYIGAEQYF
d_call: .
cdr3_length: 13
clone_size: few
v_call: TRBV19
j_call: TRBJ2-7

cdr3_nt: TGCGCCAGCAGCCAAGGGGCCCCAGGGTGGGGATCTAATTCACCCCTCCACTTT
cdr3_aa: CASSQGAPGWGSNSPLHF
d_call: .
cdr3_length: 18
clone_size: .
v_call: TRBV4-1
j_call: TRBJ1-6

cdr3_nt: TGTGCCAGTAGTATTTTGAGCTACGCCGGGGAGCTGTTTTTT
cdr3_aa: CASSILSYAGELFF
d_call: .
cdr3_length: 14
clone_size: .
v_call: TRBV19
j_call: TRBJ2-2

cdr3_nt: TGTGCCAGCTCACCGGACAGGGGGCAGGAGACCCAGTACTTC
cdr3_aa: CASSPDRGQETQYF
d_call: TRBD1
cdr3_length: 14
clone_size: .
v_call: TRBV18
j_call: TRBJ2-5

cdr3_nt: TGTGCCAGCAGCGCGACATTCTTGCCCTCTGGGGCCAACGTCCTGACTTTC
cdr3_aa: CASSATFLPSGANVLTF
d_call: .
cdr3_length: 17
clone_size: .
v_call: TRBV7-8
j_call: TRBJ2-6

cdr3_nt: TGTGCCACCAGTGATCTAGCGGGGAAGAGCTCCTACAATGAGCAGTTCTTC
cdr3_aa: CATSDLAGKSSYNEQFF
d_call: TRBD2
cdr3_length: 17
clone_size: .
v_call: TRBV24-1
j_call: TRBJ2-1

cdr3_nt: TGTGCCAGCAGCTTGAACAGGGACTATAATTCACCCCTCCACTTT
cdr3_aa: CASSLNRDYNSPLHF
d_call: .
cdr3_length: 15
clone_size: once
v_call: TRBV11-1
j_call: TRBJ1-6

cdr3_nt: TGTGCCACCAGTGATCCTACGACGAGCACAGATACGCAGTATTTT
cdr3_aa: CATSDPTTSTDTQYF
d_call: .
cdr3_length: 15
clone_size: .
v_call: TRBV24-1
j_call: TRBJ2-3

cdr3_nt: TGTGCCAGCAGCCCCAGGGGGGGACAGGGGGTGATTGCGCCGGATTACAATGAGCAGTTCTTC
cdr3_aa: CASSPRGGQGVIAPDYNEQFF
d_call: TRBD1
cdr3_length: 21
clone_size: once
v_call: TRBV7-3
j_call: TRBJ2-1

cdr3_nt: TGTGCCAGTAGTATGGAATGGGATTCGTTCCATTTT
cdr3_aa: CASSMEWDSFHF
d_call: .
cdr3_length: 12
clone_size: .
v_call: TRBV19
j_call: TRBJ1-5

cdr3_nt: TGTGCCAGCAGCGTGGGGGGACAGGGGGGTTACTATGGCTACACCTTC
cdr3_aa: CASSVGGQGGYYGYTF
d_call: TRBD1
cdr3_length: 16
clone_size: .
v_call: TRBV7-2
j_call: TRBJ1-2

cdr3_nt: TGTGCCAGCTCACCACCGAACATCCAGGATACGCAGTATTTT
cdr3_aa: CASSPPNIQDTQYF
d_call: .
cdr3_length: 14
clone_size: .
v_call: TRBV18
j_call: TRBJ2-3

cdr3_nt: TGCAGCGTCGCAAGGACGGTGAACACTGAAGCTTTCTTT
cdr3_aa: CSVARTVNTEAFF
d_call: .
cdr3_length: 13
clone_size: .
v_call: TRBV29-1
j_call: TRBJ1-1

cdr3_nt: TGTGCCAGTAGTATACAGGGGGACCCCGGGGAGCTGTTTTTT
cdr3_aa: CASSIQGDPGELFF
d_call: TRBD1
cdr3_length: 14
clone_size: once
v_call: TRBV19
j_call: TRBJ2-2

cdr3_nt: TGTGCCAGCGGTGAGGGACGGTTTCTTGGCGAGCAGTACTTC
cdr3_aa: CASGEGRFLGEQYF
d_call: .
cdr3_length: 14
clone_size: once
v_call: TRBV2
j_call: TRBJ2-7

cdr3_nt: TGCGCCAGCAGCTTTAAGGGGGAGGCAGATACGCAGTATTTT
cdr3_aa: CASSFKGEADTQYF
d_call: .
cdr3_length: 14
clone_size: .
v_call: TRBV5-1
j_call: TRBJ2-3

cdr3_nt: TGTGCCAGCAGGACACAAGAGACCCAGTACTTC
cdr3_aa: CASRTQETQYF
d_call: .
cdr3_length: 11
clone_size: few
v_call: TRBV6-5
j_call: TRBJ2-5

cdr3_nt: TGTGCCAGCAGCCAAGTGGCGGGAGAGCAGTACTTC
cdr3_aa: CASSQVAGEQYF
d_call: .
cdr3_length: 12
clone_size: .
v_call: TRBV14
j_call: TRBJ2-7